This T cell receptor beta chain was sequenced in a study of shared T cell receptors in the human thymus. The assay was immunoSEQ multiplex PCR, and TCRdb's table has in-frame clones only and misses some. The profile shows about 660,000 clones, around 87% of them singletons. This same sample was also taken into another study, of human thymus T cells. In that study: Overlap was high between thymic repertoires from unrelated individuals, as reported in related research.

The receptor was derived from a boy under three years old with a congenital heart defect. Sequences were obtained from thymocytes.

The CDR3 loop is CASSLGQVDEQYF. In nucleotides, the CDR3 is TGTGCCAGCAGCTTAGGCCAGGTTGACGAGCAGTACTTC. This chain joins TRBV11-2 and TRBJ2-7, with D unclear. Looked up from germline, CDR1 is SGHAT and CDR2 is FQNNGV. The CDR3 spans 13 residues. The V end was cut by 1 base, the J end by 5 bases, with 9 bases between.